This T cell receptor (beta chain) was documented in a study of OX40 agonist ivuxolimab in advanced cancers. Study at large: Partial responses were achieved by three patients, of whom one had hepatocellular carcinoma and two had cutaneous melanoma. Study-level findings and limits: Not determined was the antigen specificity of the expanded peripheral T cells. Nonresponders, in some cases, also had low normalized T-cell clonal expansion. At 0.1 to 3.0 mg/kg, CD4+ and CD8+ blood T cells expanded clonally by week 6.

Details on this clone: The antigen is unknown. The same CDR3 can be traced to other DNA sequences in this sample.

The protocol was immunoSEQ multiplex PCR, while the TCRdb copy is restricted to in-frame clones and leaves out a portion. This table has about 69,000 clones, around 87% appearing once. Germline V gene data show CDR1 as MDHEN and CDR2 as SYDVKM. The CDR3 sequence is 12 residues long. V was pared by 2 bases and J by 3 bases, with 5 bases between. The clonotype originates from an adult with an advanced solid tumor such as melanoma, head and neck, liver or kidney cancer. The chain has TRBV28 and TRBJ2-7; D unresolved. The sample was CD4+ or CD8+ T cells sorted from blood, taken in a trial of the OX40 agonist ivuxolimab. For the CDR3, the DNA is TGTGCCAGCAGTTTAAACAGCTACGAGCAGTACTTC. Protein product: CASSLNSYEQYF.